Presented here are 16 T cell receptor beta chains from one specimen sequenced in a study of T-cell memory formation after mild COVID-19. One entry per CDR3 protein results from TCRdb running MiXCR on the 5' RACE reads. This sample carries roughly 250,000 distinct CDR3 sequences, about 17% of them seen once, and the ten largest clones take 3.5% to 4%. The sequenced material came from PBMCs or a T cell subset sorted from them (not recorded which). These TCRs come from a young man who had mild COVID-19 (a few samples of this study predate the infection). Cell type and time point are not known.

This clonotype was detected only a few times. The V gene is TRBV4-1, the J gene TRBJ2-5, with D uncertain. CDR3 length: 13 amino acids. Germline V gene data show CDR1 as MGHRA and CDR2 as YSYEKL. Trimming shortened V by 1 base and J by 4 bases, and 7 bases separated the two germline ends. CDR3: CASSQALPETQYF. The CDR3 nucleotides read TGCGCCAGCAGCCAAGCGCTCCCAGAGACCCAGTACTTC.

The chain combines TRBV30 with TRBJ1-5; unclear D gene. V was cut by 2 bases and J by 5 bases, with 10 bases left in between. CDR3 length: 13 residues. Germline CDR1 reads GTSNPN; CDR2 reads SVGIG (reference sequence). The CDR3 loop is CAWSRGADQPQHF. The CDR3, as DNA: TGTGCCTGGAGTCGGGGTGCCGATCAGCCCCAGCATTTT.

In this sample, this clonotype turned up a few times. The chain employs TRBV28 and TRBJ1-2; the D is unclear. Germline V gene lookup returns CDR1 MDHEN and CDR2 SYDVKM. Trimming took 5 bases from V and 2 from J, leaving 12 bases between them. The CDR3 contains 14 residues. The CDR3: CASSRGPWNYGYTF. The CDR3 DNA sequence: TGTGCCAGCAGTCGGGGTCCATGGAACTATGGCTACACCTTC.

This clonotype appeared a few times. CDR3 amino acids: CASSEEAGTYNEQFF. The CDR3 DNA reads TGTGCCAGCAGTGAAGAGGCAGGGACCTACAATGAGCAGTTCTTC. This chain links TRBV2 with TRBJ2-1, with D tentatively TRBD1 (5 bases). The CDR3 sequence is 15 residues long. The V gene's germline CDR1 is SNHLY and CDR2 FYNNEI. Deletions cut 1 base from V and 2 bases from J, with 9 bases between.

There are a few counts of this clonotype. The CDR3 DNA reads as TGTGCCAGCTCACCTCTGACTCCCGGGGAGCTGTTTTTT. It is translated as CASSPLTPGELFF. The rearrangement links TRBV18 to TRBJ2-2; unclear D gene. Germline values: CDR1 KGHSH, CDR2 LQKENI. Trimming shortened V by 3 bases and J by 6 bases, and 8 bases separated the two germline ends. This CDR3 has 13 residues.

In this sample, this clonotype turned up a few times. V and J are TRBV7-2 and TRBJ2-1, with D possibly called TRBD1 or TRBD2 (5 bases each). The CDR3 spans 13 residues. Looked up from germline, CDR1 is SGHTA and CDR2 is FQGNSA. V lost 4 bases, J lost 9 bases, and 13 bases lay in between. This CDR3 is CASSSFGAPEQFF. The CDR3 bases are TGTGCCAGCAGCTCCTTCGGGGCGCCTGAGCAGTTCTTC.

The sample holds a few counts of this clonotype. The chain has TRBV5-6 and TRBJ2-2, with TRBD2 matching over 8 bases. This CDR3 has 13 amino acids. Germline CDR1 SGHDT, CDR2 YYEEEE. J gave up 6 bases and V 4 bases, and 2 bases lay outside the gene matches. This chain's CDR3 is CASSRGGSGELFF. In nucleotides, the CDR3 is TGTGCCAGCAGCCGGGGGGGTTCCGGGGAGCTGTTTTTT.

V is TRBV11-2 and J is TRBJ1-3; D not resolved. Germline V gives CDR1 SGHAT, CDR2 FQNNGV. CDR3 size: 15 residues. Trimming shortened V by 4 bases and J by 0 bases, and 10 bases separated the two germline ends. CDR3 sequence: CASSSVAGSGNTIYF. As DNA, the CDR3 is TGTGCCAGCAGCTCCGTGGCTGGCTCTGGAAACACCATATATTTT. The full variable domain, with the rest looked up from reference TRBV11-2 and TRBJ1-3, is EAGVAQSPRYKIIEKRQSVAFWCNPISGHATLYWYQQILGQGPKLLIQFQNNGVVDDSQLPKDRFSAERLKGVDSTLKIQPAKLEDSAVYLCASSSVAGSGNTIYFGEGSWLTVV.

CDR3 in amino acids: CATHPGGSTGELFF. The CDR3 DNA follows: TGTGCCACCCATCCGGGGGGGAGCACCGGGGAGCTGTTTTTT. V gene TRBV6-5 combines with J gene TRBJ2-2; 8 bases are shared with TRBD2. V dropped 10 bases and J dropped 4; count of bases not matched to a gene: 8. The CDR3 covers 14 residues. Per germline, CDR1 MNHEY and CDR2 SVGAGI.

V is TRBV12-3 or TRBV12-4 and J is TRBJ2-3; D is unresolved. The CDR3 totals 11 residues. V was shortened by 9 bases and J by 4 bases, with 8 bases between the two germline ends. CDR3 sequence: CASQAADTQYF. CDR3 nucleotides: TGTGCCAGTCAAGCAGCAGATACGCAGTATTTT.

This clonotype was detected only a few times. The chain links TRBV6-5 to TRBJ2-7, with TRBD2 matching 8 bases. V shed 7 bases, J shed 0 bases, and the junction held 8 bases outside the gene matches. The CDR3 is made up of 15 amino acids. Germline V gives CDR1 MNHEY, CDR2 SVGAGI. CDR3 nucleotide sequence: TGTGCCAGCACCCACGGGGGGGGCGGCTCCTACGAGCAGTACTTC. This codes for CASTHGGGGSYEQYF.

The rearrangement uses TRBV20-1 and TRBJ2-3; D is possibly TRBD2 (5 bases). The CDR3 contains 15 residues. The germline gives CDR1 DFQATT, CDR2 SNEGSKA (reference sequence). V was trimmed by 6 bases and J by 1 base, leaving 17 bases between them. CDR3 in DNA: TGCAGTGCCCACCGGGAACCGCGAGGCACAGATACGCAGTATTTT. Residues: CSAHREPRGTDTQYF.

This clonotype was found a few times. DNA for the CDR3: TGTGCCAGCAGTTACTCCCGCCTGGACTTCTACGAGCAGTACTTC. As protein: CASSYSRLDFYEQYF. The J gene is TRBJ2-7, the V gene TRBV6-5; possible D gene TRBD2, 5 bases. The CDR3 length is 15 residues. CDR1 and CDR2 (germline): MNHEY, SVGAGI. The V and J ends lost 0 bases and 3 bases respectively, with 12 bases between them.

V is TRBV19 and J is TRBJ1-3; tentatively, D is TRBD1 (5 bases). V dropped 9 bases and J dropped 2 bases, with 14 bases sitting between them. This CDR3 region has 14 residues. Germline lookup yields CDR1 LNHDA and CDR2 SQIVND (reference sequence). The CDR3 protein is CASHSGTAGNTIYF. The CDR3 nucleotides are TGTGCCAGCCACTCCGGGACGGCTGGAAACACCATATATTTT.

V and J are TRBV11-2 and TRBJ2-2; D is undetermined. The germline gives CDR1 SGHAT, CDR2 FQNNGV. The V and J ends lost 5 bases and 7 bases respectively, with 11 bases between them. This CDR3 has 13 residues. The CDR3 here is CASSQLLYGELFF. The CDR3 DNA reads TGTGCCAGCAGCCAGCTACTATACGGGGAGCTGTTTTTT.

V usage is TRBV5-1 and J usage is TRBJ1-2, with 8 bases identical to TRBD1. Per germline, CDR1 SGHRS and CDR2 YFSETQ. With V trimmed by 6 bases and J by 7 bases, 11 bases remained unmatched. The CDR3 covers 14 residues. The CDR3 DNA reads TGCGCCAGCACTCCGATTGGACAGGGAGGTGGCTACACCTTC. Protein sequence: CASTPIGQGGGYTF.